This T cell receptor (beta chain) came from a study of T cell repertoires in cytomegalovirus infection. On the study more broadly: Matching HLA type, along with CMV infection, was indicated by public TCR beta signatures. The study's findings and limits: Dominating the ex vivo response were TCR beta clonotypes that were CMV-specific and HLA-C-restricted. Frequencies of public TCR beta families were cumulated, and this identified carriers of CMV plus the relevant HLA.

MiXCR was run by TCRdb on the reads, yielding one entry per CDR3 protein. The sample contains approximately 150,000 distinct CDR3 sequences, under 8% of which appear only once. The CDR3 runs to 18 residues. Trimming took 3 bases from V and 4 from J, leaving 19 bases between them. Germline CDR1 SGHTA, CDR2 FQGNSA. This clonotype was detected ten times or more. No antigen is known for it. Specimen: PBMCs. The TCR comes from a human donor in good health (CMV status not recorded). Some clones in this sample may be carry-over from other donors' samples. The rearrangement uses TRBV7-2 and TRBJ1-6; D unclear. CDR3 DNA: TGTGCCAGCAGCTTCGGTTCGTCTTTGGTAGATTATAATTCACCCCTCCACTTT. Translation: CASSFGSSLVDYNSPLHF.